The rows below give T cell receptor beta chains drawn from one sample of a study of blood T cell repertoires in COVID-19. Measured with immunoSEQ multiplex PCR; TCRdb has only the in-frame clones, and not every one. Of around 440,000 clones listed, about nine tenths are singletons. The sequenced sample consisted of peripheral blood. These receptors came from a woman aged 45-65 years with COVID-19, enrolled during active disease. Each CDR3 is given with its conserved first and last residue. The order of the fields is V gene, J gene, D gene, clone size, CDR3 DNA, CDR3 protein. D genes are given only for firm matches. Clone size appears in some rows only: once, few, many, or a class for an expanded clone.

TRBV19	TRBJ1-1	.	.	TGTGCCAGTACAACTAGGACCGATTTGAACACTGAAGCTTTCTTT	CASTTRTDLNTEAFF
TRBV24-1	TRBJ1-1	.	once	TGTGCCACCAGTGACCTGGCGGGGGTAGCTTTCTTT	CATSDLAGVAFF
TRBV9	TRBJ2-1	TRBD1	.	TGTGCCAGCAGCGCAAACCAACAGGGGGCTTCCTACAATGAGCAGTTCTTC	CASSANQQGASYNEQFF
TRBV12-5	TRBJ1-2	.	.	TGTGCTAGTGGTTTGGTTCCTGGACAGCTCTATGGCTACACCTTC	CASGLVPGQLYGYTF
TRBV5-1	TRBJ1-3	.	.	TGCGCCAGCAGCTTGGCCGACCAGGCCTCTGGAAACACCATATATTTT	CASSLADQASGNTIYF
TRBV9	TRBJ1-3	.	.	TGTGCCAGCAGCGTAGAACCCACACCTGCTAGCTCTGGAAACACCATATATTTT	CASSVEPTPASSGNTIYF
TRBV19	TRBJ2-1	.	.	TGTGCCAGTACCCTGGGGCCAGGGCCGGGTGAGCAGTTCTTC	CASTLGPGPGEQFF
TRBV11-2	TRBJ2-5	.	.	TGTGCCAGCAGCTTAGCACGGGAGACCCAGTACTTC	CASSLARETQYF
TRBV27	TRBJ2-3	.	.	TGTGCCAGCAGTTTATCAGCTCCCACAGATACGCAGTATTTT	CASSLSAPTDTQYF
TRBV7-9	TRBJ1-1	TRBD1	few	TGTGCCAGCAGCTCCCTGACAGGGGTTGGCACTGAAGCTTTCTTT	CASSSLTGVGTEAFF
TRBV27	TRBJ2-7	TRBD2	.	TGTGCCAGCAGTTCCCCGAGACTAGCGGGTGACGCCTACGAGCAGTACTTC	CASSSPRLAGDAYEQYF
TRBV30	TRBJ2-7	.	.	TGTGCCTGGAGTCCCCCGGGAGCAGACGCCTACGAGCAGTACTTC	CAWSPPGADAYEQYF
TRBV12-3/TRBV12-4	TRBJ1-5	.	.	TGTGCCAGCAGTTTAGGTCCGCAGCCCCAGCATTTT	CASSLGPQPQHF
TRBV15	TRBJ1-4	TRBD1	few	TGTGCCACCAGCAGCCGGGACAGGGCTAATGAAAAACTGTTTTTT	CATSSRDRANEKLFF
TRBV3-1/TRBV3-2	TRBJ1-1	.	.	TGTGCCAGCAGCCTAGTAAACGCGAACACTGAAGCTTTCTTT	CASSLVNANTEAFF
TRBV6-1	TRBJ2-5	.	.	TGTGCCAGCAGTGAATATGTCACAGGGCAAGAGACCCAGTACTTC	CASSEYVTGQETQYF
TRBV28	TRBJ1-1	TRBD1	once	TGTGCCAGCACCCAGACAGGGCCCACTGAAGCTTTCTTT	CASTQTGPTEAFF
TRBV7-9	TRBJ1-3	.	few	TGTGCCAGCACCCCCGAGGGGGGGGGATCTGGAAACACCATATATTTT	CASTPEGGGSGNTIYF
TRBV28	TRBJ2-7	.	.	TGTGCCAGCACCCAGAGGGGGGGTGCGTCGCACGGGCAGTACTTC	CASTQRGGASHGQYF
TRBV6-5	TRBJ1-5	.	.	TGTGCCAGCAGTTACTCGAAGGGGGGGCATCAGCCCCAGCATTTT	CASSYSKGGHQPQHF
TRBV30	TRBJ1-1	.	once	TGTGCCTGGAGTGTCGCGGGGGGGACTGAAGCTTTCTTT	CAWSVAGGTEAFF
TRBV12-3/TRBV12-4	TRBJ2-7	.	.	TGTGCCAGCAGTTTTTACCGGGGCTACGAGCAGTACTTC	CASSFYRGYEQYF
TRBV7-3	TRBJ2-3	TRBD2	once	TGTGCCAGCAGCCACGGGGGGTCGGATACGCAGTATTTT	CASSHGGSDTQYF
TRBV14	TRBJ2-7	TRBD2	.	TGTGCCAGCAGCCCCCGCCTAGCGGTGGGCGAGCAGTACTTC	CASSPRLAVGEQYF